This TCR beta chain was sequenced in a study of cytomegalovirus exposure and HLA in healthy donors. Regarding this clone: Antigen unknown.

The germline V gene has CDR1 SGDLS and CDR2 YYNGEE. V dropped 0 bases and J dropped 2; count of bases not matched to a gene: 2. The CDR3 extends over 16 amino acids. Whole-study results and caveats: HLA-A and HLA-B allele assignments for most subjects were reportedly predicted accurately using TCR beta sequences. For presence/absence analyses, sequencing depth was assumed to be roughly uniform across donors.

The PCR made use of 60 Vbeta and 13 Jbeta primers. Produced via immunoSEQ multiplex PCR; TCRdb's table is partial and in-frame only. The sample records tens of thousands of clones, roughly two thirds being singletons. The clonotype was recovered from a male donor in good health and CMV-seropositive. The source material was PBMCs. The rearrangement links TRBV9 to TRBJ2-1, with 10 bases fitting TRBD2. The CDR3 loop reads CASSVVAGGAYNEQFF. In nucleotides, the CDR3 is TGTGCCAGCAGCGTAGTAGCGGGGGGCGCCTACAATGAGCAGTTCTTC.